This TCR beta chain is from a study of beta chain features in type 1 diabetes. The V end was cut by 0 bases, the J end by 5 bases, with 5 bases between. Per the germline V gene, CDR1 is SGHNT and CDR2 is YYREEE (reference sequence). The CDR3 loop spans 12 amino acids. Every bit of the isolated RNA underwent reverse transcription, so sequencing read expressed TCRB transcripts. Clones were sequenced by immunoSEQ multiplex PCR, and TCRdb holds only the in-frame ones, with some missing. The sample consists of about 320,000 clones, less than 15% of them appearing once. This clone was counted a few times. Sequencing used central memory CD4+ T cells from blood. The V call is TRBV5-4, the J call TRBJ1-2; D not resolved. The receptor was derived from a man aged 25-45 years in good health. The chain's CDR3 is CASSLARYGYTF. Here the CDR3 DNA reads TGTGCCAGCAGCTTGGCAAGATATGGCTACACCTTC.